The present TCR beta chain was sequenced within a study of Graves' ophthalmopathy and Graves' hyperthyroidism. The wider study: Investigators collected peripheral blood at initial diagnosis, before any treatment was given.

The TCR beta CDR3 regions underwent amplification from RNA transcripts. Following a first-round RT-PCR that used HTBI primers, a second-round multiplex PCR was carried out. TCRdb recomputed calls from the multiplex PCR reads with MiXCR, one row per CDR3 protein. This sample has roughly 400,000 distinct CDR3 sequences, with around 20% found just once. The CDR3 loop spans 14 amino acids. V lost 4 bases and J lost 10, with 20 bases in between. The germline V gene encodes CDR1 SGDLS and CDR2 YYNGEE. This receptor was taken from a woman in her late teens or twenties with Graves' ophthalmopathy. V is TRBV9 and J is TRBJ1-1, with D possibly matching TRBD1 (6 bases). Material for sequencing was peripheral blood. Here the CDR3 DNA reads TGTGCCAGCAGCCCGAGGGGGGGGCCCGGAGGAGCTTTCTTT. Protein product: CASSPRGGPGGAFF. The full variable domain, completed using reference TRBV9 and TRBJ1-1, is DSGVTQTPKHLITATGQRVTLRCSPRSGDLSVYWYQQSLDQGLQFLIQYYNGEERAKGNILERFSAQQFPDLHSELNLSSLELGDSALYFCASSPRGGPGGAFFGQGTRLTVV.